This TCR beta chain appears in the sequencing data of a study of T cells in Graves' hyperthyroidism and ophthalmopathy. Germline loops: CDR1 SGHKS, CDR2 YYEKEE (reference sequence). V shed 0 bases and J shed 4 bases, with 10 bases lying between them. This CDR3 comprises 15 residues. Of note for this clonotype: Its antigen is still unknown.

Fresh peripheral blood, around 9.5 ml, yielded the PBMCs. General observations from the study: The model anticipated ophthalmopathy a median approximately 6.7 months pre-onset. Most expanded thyroid clonotypes above 0.001 also appeared in blood.

RNA transcripts were the template for amplifying TCR beta CDR3 regions. HTBI primers were employed in a first-round RT-PCR of the TCR CDR3. MiXCR was run by TCRdb on the multiplex PCR reads, yielding one entry per CDR3 protein. The sample records around 350,000 distinct CDR3 sequences, over 10% being singletons. This clonotype was sampled from a woman younger than 30 with Graves' hyperthyroidism. The source material was blood. V is TRBV5-5 and J is TRBJ2-2; D is perhaps TRBD2 (7 bases). The DNA of the CDR3 is TGTGCCAGCAGCTTGGAGGGGGGGTTCACCGGGGAGCTGTTTTTT. Its translation: CASSLEGGFTGELFF.